Listed below are T cell receptor beta chains from one sample, sequenced in a study of OX40 agonist ivuxolimab in advanced cancers. This table comes from immunoSEQ multiplex PCR, and its TCRdb copy is limited to in-frame clones, with some not included. Of around 50,000 clones listed, about 90% are singletons. Sequenced material: CD4+ or CD8+ T cells sorted from blood, taken in a trial of the OX40 agonist ivuxolimab. All receptors come from an adult with an advanced solid tumor such as melanoma, head and neck, liver or kidney cancer. Each CDR3 is given with its conserved first and last residue. A D gene is named only where the DNA matches it firmly. A clone size is listed for some rows: how often the clone was seen (once, few, many), or a class if it is expanded.

j_gene: TRBJ1-5; d_gene: NA; v_gene: TRBV7-6; abundance: NA; CDR3aa: CASSLTDTSNQPQHF; CDR3nt: TGTGCCAGCAGCTTAACGGACACTAGCAATCAGCCCCAGCATTTT
j_gene: TRBJ2-1; d_gene: NA; v_gene: TRBV27; abundance: NA; CDR3aa: CASSFTDEDNEQFF; CDR3nt: TGTGCCAGCAGTTTCACGGACGAAGACAATGAGCAGTTCTTC
j_gene: TRBJ1-3; d_gene: NA; v_gene: TRBV7-8; abundance: once; CDR3aa: CASIPSDGGNTIYF; CDR3nt: TGTGCCAGCATCCCATCGGACGGTGGAAACACCATATATTTT
j_gene: TRBJ2-7; d_gene: NA; v_gene: TRBV28; abundance: NA; CDR3aa: CASCLSTTYEQYF; CDR3nt: TGTGCCAGCTGTCTATCCACGACCTACGAGCAGTACTTC
j_gene: TRBJ2-3; d_gene: NA; v_gene: TRBV21-1; abundance: NA; CDR3aa: CASSKARGKFTDTQYF; CDR3nt: TGTGCCAGCAGCAAAGCTCGAGGTAAGTTCACAGATACGCAGTATTTT
j_gene: TRBJ2-7; d_gene: NA; v_gene: TRBV10-2; abundance: NA; CDR3aa: CASSEALEQYF; CDR3nt: TGCGCCAGCAGTGAAGCCCTTGAGCAGTACTTC
j_gene: TRBJ1-1; d_gene: NA; v_gene: TRBV9; abundance: NA; CDR3aa: CASSTGTEMNTEAFF; CDR3nt: TGTGCCAGCAGCACCGGGACCGAGATGAACACTGAAGCTTTCTTT
j_gene: TRBJ2-1; d_gene: NA; v_gene: TRBV5-6; abundance: NA; CDR3aa: CASSPRRAGSYNEQFF; CDR3nt: TGTGCCAGCAGCCCTCGCAGGGCGGGGAGCTACAATGAGCAGTTCTTC
j_gene: TRBJ1-4; d_gene: NA; v_gene: TRBV19; abundance: NA; CDR3aa: CASSIFLGETLFF; CDR3nt: TGTGCCAGTAGTATTTTTCTCGGCGAGACTCTGTTTTTT
j_gene: TRBJ2-7; d_gene: TRBD2; v_gene: TRBV29-1; abundance: NA; CDR3aa: CSVEGPYGGVGYEQYF; CDR3nt: TGCAGCGTTGAAGGACCTTATGGGGGGGTGGGCTACGAGCAGTACTTC
j_gene: TRBJ2-3; d_gene: TRBD1; v_gene: TRBV2; abundance: NA; CDR3aa: CASSHGQGADTQYF; CDR3nt: TGTGCCAGCAGCCACGGACAGGGCGCAGATACGCAGTATTTT
j_gene: TRBJ2-7; d_gene: NA; v_gene: TRBV13; abundance: NA; CDR3aa: CASSWTGIKYEQYF; CDR3nt: TGTGCCAGCAGTTGGACGGGGATAAAATACGAGCAGTACTTC
j_gene: TRBJ2-4; d_gene: NA; v_gene: TRBV30; abundance: NA; CDR3aa: CAWTEGKNIQYF; CDR3nt: TGTGCCTGGACTGAAGGCAAAAACATTCAGTACTTC
j_gene: TRBJ2-3; d_gene: TRBD1; v_gene: TRBV4-1; abundance: NA; CDR3aa: CASSPGQLMQTDTQYF; CDR3nt: TGCGCCAGCAGCCCGGGACAGCTCATGCAGACAGATACGCAGTATTTT
j_gene: TRBJ2-1; d_gene: NA; v_gene: TRBV7-7; abundance: once; CDR3aa: CASSPEPGSYNEQFF; CDR3nt: TGTGCCAGCAGCCCCGAGCCCGGGTCCTACAATGAGCAGTTCTTC
j_gene: TRBJ1-1; d_gene: NA; v_gene: TRBV7-9; abundance: NA; CDR3aa: CASSLFTDEAFF; CDR3nt: TGTGCCAGCAGCTTATTCACCGATGAAGCTTTCTTT
j_gene: TRBJ1-3; d_gene: NA; v_gene: TRBV18; abundance: NA; CDR3aa: CASSPQDKTGNTIYF; CDR3nt: TGTGCCAGCTCACCACAGGACAAAACGGGAAACACCATATATTTT
j_gene: TRBJ1-4; d_gene: NA; v_gene: TRBV7-8; abundance: NA; CDR3aa: CASSPGAAYSATNEKLFF; CDR3nt: TGTGCCAGCAGCCCCGGGGCAGCCTACTCTGCAACTAATGAAAAACTGTTTTTT
j_gene: TRBJ2-1; d_gene: TRBD1; v_gene: TRBV4-3; abundance: NA; CDR3aa: CASSQYRGGYNEQFF; CDR3nt: TGCGCCAGCAGCCAATACAGGGGCGGCTACAATGAGCAGTTCTTC
j_gene: TRBJ2-2; d_gene: TRBD1; v_gene: TRBV7-2; abundance: NA; CDR3aa: CASTPHIGQGKAGELFF; CDR3nt: TGTGCCAGCACCCCTCATATAGGACAGGGGAAGGCCGGGGAGCTGTTTTTT
j_gene: TRBJ2-3; d_gene: NA; v_gene: TRBV5-4; abundance: NA; CDR3aa: CASSLHSNTDTQYF; CDR3nt: TGTGCCAGCAGCTTGCATTCTAACACAGATACGCAGTATTTT
j_gene: TRBJ2-7; d_gene: TRBD2; v_gene: TRBV27; abundance: NA; CDR3aa: CASSLGGSSYEQYF; CDR3nt: TGTGCCAGCAGTTTGGGCGGGAGCTCCTACGAGCAGTACTTC
j_gene: TRBJ2-3; d_gene: NA; v_gene: TRBV27; abundance: once; CDR3aa: CASSSEGNRDTQYF; CDR3nt: TGTGCCAGCAGTTCGGAGGGAAACAGAGATACGCAGTATTTT
j_gene: TRBJ2-6; d_gene: NA; v_gene: TRBV9; abundance: NA; CDR3aa: CASSSQVGANVLTF; CDR3nt: TGTGCCAGCAGCTCCCAGGTCGGGGCCAACGTCCTGACTTTC
j_gene: TRBJ2-7; d_gene: TRBD1; v_gene: TRBV28; abundance: once; CDR3aa: CASSPGQGPYEQYF; CDR3nt: TGTGCCAGCAGTCCAGGACAGGGGCCCTACGAGCAGTACTTC
j_gene: TRBJ2-7; d_gene: NA; v_gene: TRBV27; abundance: NA; CDR3aa: CASRPTGSYEQYF; CDR3nt: TGTGCCAGCCGTCCAACAGGGTCCTACGAGCAGTACTTC
j_gene: TRBJ2-7; d_gene: NA; v_gene: TRBV13; abundance: NA; CDR3aa: CASSLNPGDGVWEQYF; CDR3nt: TGTGCCAGCAGCTTAAACCCCGGGGATGGGGTGTGGGAGCAGTACTTC